The T cell receptor beta chain under discussion was sequenced for a study of beta chain features in type 1 diabetes. Findings and limits, study-wide: Patients and controls would share equally any PCR tilt toward shorter templates. For type 1 diabetes patients, VDJ junctions showed fewer insertions and more deletions. Moderate but significant shortening of TCRB CDR3s was recorded in all four CD4+ subsets from Type 1 diabetes patients.

In the case of this clone: Its specificity is not known.

Sequenced material consisted of expressed TCRB transcripts (all of the isolated RNA was reverse transcribed). Profiled with immunoSEQ multiplex PCR; TCRdb holds only in-frame clones, not every one. The sample has 310,000 or so clones, approximately 9.9% seen once; the top ten hold just over 0.015%. V lost 1 base to trimming and J lost 4 bases, with 20 bases between them. CDR1 is SGDLS and CDR2 is YYNGEE in the germline V gene. CDR3 length equals 17 residues. This clonotype originated in a woman aged 25 to 39 in good health. The sample was naive CD4+ T cells from blood. This chain links TRBV9 with TRBJ1-2; D uncertain. CDR3 region: CASSVYPPGVTSYGYTF. Here the CDR3 DNA reads TGTGCCAGCAGCGTATACCCCCCCGGGGTCACGAGCTATGGCTACACCTTC.